This section outlines one TCR beta chain sequence together with its context. The data originate from a study of blood T cell repertoires in COVID-19. Whole-study context: Nucleic acid was either cDNA or gDNA, and it came from T cells, B-cell-depleted T cells, or PBMCs.

How the authors handled the data: Using reference gene primer amplification, nucleated cell counts were estimated. Assay used: immunoSEQ multiplex PCR; TCRdb lists only in-frame clones, some missing. V, J and clone size are those of that table, while D and trimming were read from the DNA. The table shows a few hundred thousand clones, with less than 85% occurring only once. This CDR3 has 17 residues. The ends were cut back, 1 base at V and 4 bases at J, with 17 bases in the middle. The germline CDR1 and CDR2 sequences are LGHNT and FRNRAP. The study recruited people aged roughly 18 to 100 years across about 25 US areas.

The chain combines TRBV12-5 with TRBJ1-3, with D maybe TRBD1 (5 bases). The sequencing input was PBMCs or T cells enriched from blood (not recorded which). This sequence originates from a man aged 35-49 years who had recovered from COVID-19. In nucleotides, the CDR3 is TGTGCTAGTGGTTTGGAAGTACCCAGGGTGTCCGGAAACACCATATATTTT. This translates into CASGLEVPRVSGNTIYF.